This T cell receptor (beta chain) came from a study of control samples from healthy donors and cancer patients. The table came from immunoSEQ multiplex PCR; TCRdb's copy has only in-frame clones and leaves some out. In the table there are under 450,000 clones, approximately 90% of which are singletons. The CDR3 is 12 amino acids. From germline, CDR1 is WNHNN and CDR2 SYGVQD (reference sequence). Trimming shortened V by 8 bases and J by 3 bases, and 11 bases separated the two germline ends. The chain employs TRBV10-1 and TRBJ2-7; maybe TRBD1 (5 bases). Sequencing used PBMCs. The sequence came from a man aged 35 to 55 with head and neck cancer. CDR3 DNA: TGCGCCAGCTCTGACAGTATCTACGAGCAGTACTTC. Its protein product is CASSDSIYEQYF.